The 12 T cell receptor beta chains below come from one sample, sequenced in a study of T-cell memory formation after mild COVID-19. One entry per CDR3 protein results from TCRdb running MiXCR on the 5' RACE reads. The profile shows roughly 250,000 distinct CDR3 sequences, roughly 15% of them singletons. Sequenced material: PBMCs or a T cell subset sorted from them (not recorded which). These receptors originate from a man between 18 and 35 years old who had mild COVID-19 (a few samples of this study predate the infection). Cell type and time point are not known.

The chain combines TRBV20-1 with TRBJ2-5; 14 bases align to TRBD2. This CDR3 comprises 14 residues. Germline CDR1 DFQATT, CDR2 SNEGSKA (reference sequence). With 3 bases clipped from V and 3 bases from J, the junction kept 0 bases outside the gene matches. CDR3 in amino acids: CSARGLAGEETQYF. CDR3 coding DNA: TGCAGTGCTAGGGGACTAGCGGGAGAAGAGACCCAGTACTTC.

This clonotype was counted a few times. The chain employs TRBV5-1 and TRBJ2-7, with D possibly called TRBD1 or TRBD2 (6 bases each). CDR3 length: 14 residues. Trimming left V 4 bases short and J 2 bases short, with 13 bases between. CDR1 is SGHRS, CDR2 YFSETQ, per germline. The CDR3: CASSPRGVPYEQYF. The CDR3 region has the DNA TGCGCCAGCAGCCCGAGGGGGGTTCCCTACGAGCAGTACTTC.

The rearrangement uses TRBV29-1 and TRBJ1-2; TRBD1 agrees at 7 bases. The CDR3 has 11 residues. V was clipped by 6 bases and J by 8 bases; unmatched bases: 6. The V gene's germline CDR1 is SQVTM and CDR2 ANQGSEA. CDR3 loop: CSVDRVGGYTF. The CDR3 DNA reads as TGCAGCGTCGACAGGGTTGGGGGCTACACCTTC.

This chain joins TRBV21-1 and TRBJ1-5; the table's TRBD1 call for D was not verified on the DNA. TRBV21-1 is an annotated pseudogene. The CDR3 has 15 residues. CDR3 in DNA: TGTGCCAGCAGCAAAGTCGACAGGGGGCATCAGCCCCAGCATTTT. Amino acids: CASSKVDRGHQPQHF.

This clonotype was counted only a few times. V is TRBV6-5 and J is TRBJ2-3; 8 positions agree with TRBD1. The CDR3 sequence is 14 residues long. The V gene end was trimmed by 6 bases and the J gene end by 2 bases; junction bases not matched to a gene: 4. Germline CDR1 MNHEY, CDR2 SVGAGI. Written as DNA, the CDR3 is TGTGCCAGCAGGTCGACAGGGGTCACAGATACGCAGTATTTT. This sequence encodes CASRSTGVTDTQYF.

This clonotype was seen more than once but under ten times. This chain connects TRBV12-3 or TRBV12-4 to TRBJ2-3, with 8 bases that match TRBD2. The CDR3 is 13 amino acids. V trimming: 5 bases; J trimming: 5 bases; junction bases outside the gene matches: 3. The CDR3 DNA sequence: TGTGCCAGCAGTCCCCGGGAGGGAGATACGCAGTATTTT. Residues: CASSPREGDTQYF.

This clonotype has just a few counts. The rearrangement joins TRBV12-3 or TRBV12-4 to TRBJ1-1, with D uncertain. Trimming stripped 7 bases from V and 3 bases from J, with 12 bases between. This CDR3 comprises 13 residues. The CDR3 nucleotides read TGTGCCAGCATCAAGGTGAGGTACACTGAAGCTTTCTTT. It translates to CASIKVRYTEAFF.

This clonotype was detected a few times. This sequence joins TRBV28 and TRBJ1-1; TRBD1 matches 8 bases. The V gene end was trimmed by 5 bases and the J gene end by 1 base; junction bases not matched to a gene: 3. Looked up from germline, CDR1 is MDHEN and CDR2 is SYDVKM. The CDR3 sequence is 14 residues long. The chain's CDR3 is CASSAGGRNTEAFF. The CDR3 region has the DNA TGTGCCAGCAGTGCAGGGGGCCGGAACACTGAAGCTTTCTTT.

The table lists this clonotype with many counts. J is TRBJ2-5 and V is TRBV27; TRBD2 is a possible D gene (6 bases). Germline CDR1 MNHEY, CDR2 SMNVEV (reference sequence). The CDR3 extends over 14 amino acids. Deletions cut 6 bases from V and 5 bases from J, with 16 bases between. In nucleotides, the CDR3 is TGTGCCAGCAGCCCCTGGGGGGAGCCGGAGACCCAGTACTTC. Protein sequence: CASSPWGEPETQYF.

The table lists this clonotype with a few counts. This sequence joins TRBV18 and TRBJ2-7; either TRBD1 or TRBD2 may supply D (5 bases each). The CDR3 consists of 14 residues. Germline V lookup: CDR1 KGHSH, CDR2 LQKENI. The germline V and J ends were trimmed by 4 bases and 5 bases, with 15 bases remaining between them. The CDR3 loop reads CASSLRGAMDEQYV. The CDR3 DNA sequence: TGTGCCAGCTCACTTCGAGGGGCGATGGACGAGCAGTACGTC.

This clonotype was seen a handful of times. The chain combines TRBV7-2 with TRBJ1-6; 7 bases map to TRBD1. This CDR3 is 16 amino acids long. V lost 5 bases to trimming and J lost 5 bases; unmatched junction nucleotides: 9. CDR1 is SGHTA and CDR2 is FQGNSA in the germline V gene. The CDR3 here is CASSMEGGRNNSPLHF. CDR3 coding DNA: TGTGCCAGCAGCATGGAAGGGGGCCGTAATAATTCACCCCTCCACTTT.

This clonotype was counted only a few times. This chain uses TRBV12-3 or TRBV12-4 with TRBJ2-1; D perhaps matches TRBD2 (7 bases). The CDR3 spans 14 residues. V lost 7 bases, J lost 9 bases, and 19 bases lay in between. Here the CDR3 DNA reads TGTGCCAGCACCGAGAGGGGGGGGAGTATTGAGCAGTTCTTC. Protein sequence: CASTERGGSIEQFF.